This is a list of T cell receptor beta chains from one sample in a study of cytotoxic CD8 clonotypes in ibrutinib-treated CLL. Produced via immunoSEQ multiplex PCR; TCRdb's table is partial and in-frame only. The sample has around 160,000 clones; roughly 88% are singletons. Here the sequenced sample was PBMCs, taken at disease progression, from a patient treated with ibrutinib. The receptors here all came from a human donor with chronic lymphocytic leukemia. Each CDR3 is given with its conserved first and last residue. A D gene is named only where the DNA matches it firmly. Clone sizes are given selectively: once, few, many, or a class where the clone is expanded.

>TRBV6-1|TRBJ2-7|-|-
TGTGCCAGCCGAGGGGCGGCGAACTCCTACGAGCAGTACTTC
CASRGAANSYEQYF
>TRBV4-1|TRBJ1-2|once|TRBD1
TGCGCCAGCAGCCTTACCCCAGGGGGCGGCGGCTATGGCTACACCTTC
CASSLTPGGGGYGYTF
>TRBV9|TRBJ2-3|-|-
TGTGCCAGCAGCGTAGTGTTAGGTGCGGGGAGCACAGATACGCAGTATTTT
CASSVVLGAGSTDTQYF
>TRBV7-8|TRBJ2-7|-|TRBD1
TGTGCCAGCAGCCCCAGCTGGGACAGTGTCTACGAGCAGTACTTC
CASSPSWDSVYEQYF
>TRBV19|TRBJ2-6|-|-
TGTGCCAGTAGGGAGGTTAGCTCTGGGGCCAACGTCCTGACTTTC
CASREVSSGANVLTF
>TRBV6-5|TRBJ1-2|-|-
TGTGCCAGCAGTTACGATCAGGGTAATTGGTATGGCTACACCTTC
CASSYDQGNWYGYTF
>TRBV5-1|TRBJ2-5|-|-
TGCGCCAGCAGCCCCCATCAGCGGGAGACCCAGTACTTC
CASSPHQRETQYF
>TRBV11-1|TRBJ1-2|-|-
TGTGCCGGCACTCAGGCCCCGGGTTACTATGGCTACACCTTC
CAGTQAPGYYGYTF
>TRBV30|TRBJ2-1|-|TRBD2
TGTGCCTGGAGTGGGGTAGCGGGAACCTACAATGAGCAGTTCTTC
CAWSGVAGTYNEQFF
>TRBV6-5|TRBJ2-5|-|-
TGTGCCAGCAGTCCTGCCGACTTGTTACAAGAGACCCAGTACTTC
CASSPADLLQETQYF
>TRBV29-1|TRBJ2-3|once|-
TGCAGTGATCAGGTTGCGGGCACAGATACGCAGTATTTT
CSDQVAGTDTQYF
>TRBV9|TRBJ1-1|-|TRBD1
TGTGCCAGCAGCGCAAGTTCAGGGGGCACTGAAGCTTTCTTT
CASSASSGGTEAFF
>TRBV27|TRBJ2-7|-|TRBD2
TGTGCCGCCGCGGGACTAGCGGGTCGTCTACATACCTACGAGCAGTACTTC
CAAAGLAGRLHTYEQYF
>TRBV4-1|TRBJ2-1|-|-
TGCGCCAGCAGCCAACAATTGATGTCTTCCTACAATGAGCAGTTCTTC
CASSQQLMSSYNEQFF
>TRBV27|TRBJ2-1|-|-
TGTGCCAGCTCTAGCACGGGACCCCGACATGAGCAGTTCTTC
CASSSTGPRHEQFF
>TRBV18|TRBJ2-5|-|TRBD2
TGTGCCAGCTCACCACCCGGGCTAGCGGGACACGAGACCCAGTACTTC
CASSPPGLAGHETQYF
>TRBV18|TRBJ2-2|-|TRBD2
TGTGCCAGCTCACCGGTTACTAGCGAGGCCGGGGAGCTGTTTTTT
CASSPVTSEAGELFF
>TRBV30|TRBJ1-5|-|-
TGTGCCTGGAGCCCTCCGGGCAATCAGCCCCAGCATTTT
CAWSPPGNQPQHF
>TRBV10-1|TRBJ2-5|-|TRBD1
TGCGCCAGCAGTGACCAAGGACAGGGGCAAGAGACCCAGTACTTC
CASSDQGQGQETQYF
>TRBV7-2|TRBJ1-5|-|-
TGTGCCAGCAGCTTAGTGTCGCAGGGCATCATGGGCAATCAGCCCCAGCATTTT
CASSLVSQGIMGNQPQHF
>TRBV19|TRBJ2-1|once|TRBD2
TGTGCCAGTAGAGGTATCGGATGGGCGGGAGACGATGAGCAGTTCTTC
CASRGIGWAGDDEQFF
>TRBV7-9|TRBJ2-7|-|TRBD1
TGTGCCAGCAGCTCGCAGGGGGTTAGCTCCTACGAGCAGTACTTC
CASSSQGVSSYEQYF
>TRBV29-1|TRBJ1-1|-|-
TGCAGCGTCTCTGACACGAACACTGAAGCTTTCTTT
CSVSDTNTEAFF
>TRBV4-2|TRBJ2-2|-|TRBD2
TGTGCCAGCAGCCAAGCTAGCGGGAGGGGGGTCAGCACCGGGGAGCTGTTTTTT
CASSQASGRGVSTGELFF
>TRBV12-5|TRBJ2-6|few|TRBD1
TGTGCTAGTGGCCGCCTACAGGGGGCCTCCGGGGCCAACGTCCTGACTTTC
CASGRLQGASGANVLTF
>TRBV9|TRBJ2-7|-|TRBD1
TGTGCCAGCAGCGCCGACGCGGGACAGGTTTACGAGCAGTACTTC
CASSADAGQVYEQYF
>TRBV4-1|TRBJ2-7|-|-
TGCGCCAGCAGCGTCGGCGGGCAGTACTACGAGCAGTACTTC
CASSVGGQYYEQYF
>TRBV7-6|TRBJ2-7|-|-
TGTGCCAGCAGCTTAGTGGGACGCTCCTACGAGCAGTACTTC
CASSLVGRSYEQYF
>TRBV11-3|TRBJ1-4|-|TRBD1
TGTGCCAGCAGCGCCGTCGACAGGGGAAGGACTAATGAAAAACTGTTTTTT
CASSAVDRGRTNEKLFF
>TRBV6-6|TRBJ1-1|-|TRBD1
TGTGCCAGCAGTTCTCGGACAGGGGGAGGCACTGAAGCTTTCTTT
CASSSRTGGGTEAFF
>TRBV27|TRBJ2-7|once|TRBD2
TGTGCCAGCAGCAGAGCGGGGAGCTACGAGCAGTACTTC
CASSRAGSYEQYF
>TRBV18|TRBJ2-1|-|TRBD2
TGTGCCAGCTCACCACCGAGGCTAGCGGGAAGAAATGAGCAGTTCTTC
CASSPPRLAGRNEQFF
>TRBV7-2|TRBJ1-1|once|-
TGTGCCAGCAGCTTAGCCGGGGGCCCTGAAGCTTTCTTT
CASSLAGGPEAFF
>TRBV7-8|TRBJ2-7|few|TRBD1
TGTGCCAGCAGCTATCGACAGGGGGCGTACGAGCAGTACTTC
CASSYRQGAYEQYF
>TRBV6-5|TRBJ2-1|-|-
TGTGCCAGCAGTAGGCAGGGGGGTAAGGGGTTCTTC
CASSRQGGKGFF
>TRBV6-1|TRBJ1-5|-|-
TGTGCCAGCAGTGAAGCGCGAGGGATTAGCAATCAGCCCCAGCATTTT
CASSEARGISNQPQHF
>TRBV2|TRBJ2-5|-|TRBD1
TGTGCCAGCAGCCCCGACAGGGGAAGGGAGACCCAGTACTTC
CASSPDRGRETQYF
>TRBV9|TRBJ2-1|-|-
TGTGCCAGCAGCGTAGCGGGGTTGAATGAGCAGTTCTTC
CASSVAGLNEQFF
>TRBV27|TRBJ2-7|once|-
TGTGCCAGCAGCCAAGGAGCCACCTACGAGCAGTACTTC
CASSQGATYEQYF